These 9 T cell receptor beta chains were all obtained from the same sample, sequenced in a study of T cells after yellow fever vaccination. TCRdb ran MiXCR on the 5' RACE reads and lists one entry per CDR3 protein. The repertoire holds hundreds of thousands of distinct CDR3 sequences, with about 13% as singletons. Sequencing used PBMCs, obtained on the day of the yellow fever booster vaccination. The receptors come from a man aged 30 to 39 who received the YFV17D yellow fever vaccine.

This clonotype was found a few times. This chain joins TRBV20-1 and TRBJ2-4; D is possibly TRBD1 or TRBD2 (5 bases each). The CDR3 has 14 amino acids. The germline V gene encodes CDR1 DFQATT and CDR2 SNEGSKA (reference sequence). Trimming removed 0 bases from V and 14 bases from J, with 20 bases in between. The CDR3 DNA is TGCAGTGCTAGAGATGGTCTTATCGGGGCATCGGAGTACTTC. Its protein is CSARDGLIGASEYF.

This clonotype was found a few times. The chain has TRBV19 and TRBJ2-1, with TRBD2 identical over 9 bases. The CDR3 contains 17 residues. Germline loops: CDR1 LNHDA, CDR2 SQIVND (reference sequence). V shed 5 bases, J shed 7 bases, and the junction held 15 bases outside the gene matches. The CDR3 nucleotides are TGTGCCAGTAGTTCTCCCCCCGGGACTAGCAATTCGAATGAGCAGTTCTTC. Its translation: CASSSPPGTSNSNEQFF.

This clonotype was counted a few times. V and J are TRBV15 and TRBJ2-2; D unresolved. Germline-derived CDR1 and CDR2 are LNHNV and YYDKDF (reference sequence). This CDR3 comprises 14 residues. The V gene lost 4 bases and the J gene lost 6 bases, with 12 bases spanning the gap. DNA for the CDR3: TGTGCCACCAGCACTAGTGGCTCCGCCGGGGAGCTGTTTTTT. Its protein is CATSTSGSAGELFF.

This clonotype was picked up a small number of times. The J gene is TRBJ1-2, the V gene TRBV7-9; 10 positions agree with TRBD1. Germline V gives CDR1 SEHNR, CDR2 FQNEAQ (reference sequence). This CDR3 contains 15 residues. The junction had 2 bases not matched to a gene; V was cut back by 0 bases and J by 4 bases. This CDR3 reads CASSLAGQGGYGYTF. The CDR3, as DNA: TGTGCCAGCAGCTTAGCTGGACAGGGGGGCTATGGCTACACCTTC.

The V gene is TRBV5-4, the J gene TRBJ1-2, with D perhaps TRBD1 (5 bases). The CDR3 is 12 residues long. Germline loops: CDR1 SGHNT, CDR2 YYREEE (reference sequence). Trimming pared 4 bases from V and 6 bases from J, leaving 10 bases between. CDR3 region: CASSGTSDGYTF. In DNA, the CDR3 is TGTGCCAGCAGCGGGACTAGCGATGGCTACACCTTC.

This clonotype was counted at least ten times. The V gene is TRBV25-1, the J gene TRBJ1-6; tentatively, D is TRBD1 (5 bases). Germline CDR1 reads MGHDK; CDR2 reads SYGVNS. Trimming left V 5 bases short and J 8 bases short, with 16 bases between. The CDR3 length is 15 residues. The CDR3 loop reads CASSRPGRMDSPLHF. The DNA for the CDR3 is TGTGCCAGCAGTCGACCGGGACGCATGGATTCACCCCTCCACTTT.

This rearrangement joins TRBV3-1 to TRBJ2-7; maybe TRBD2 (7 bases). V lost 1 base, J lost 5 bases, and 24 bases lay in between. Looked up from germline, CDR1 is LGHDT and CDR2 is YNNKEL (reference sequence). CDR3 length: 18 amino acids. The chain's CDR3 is CASSQGRDMSGGSNEQYF. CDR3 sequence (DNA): TGTGCCAGCAGCCAAGGGCGGGACATGAGCGGCGGGAGTAACGAGCAGTACTTC.

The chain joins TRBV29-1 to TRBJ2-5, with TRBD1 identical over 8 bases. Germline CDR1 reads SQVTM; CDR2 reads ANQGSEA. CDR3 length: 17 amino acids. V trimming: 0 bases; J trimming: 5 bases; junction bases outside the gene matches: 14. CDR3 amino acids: CSVEDLGQGLIGETQYF. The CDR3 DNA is TGCAGCGTTGAAGATCTCGGACAGGGCTTGATTGGTGAGACCCAGTACTTC.

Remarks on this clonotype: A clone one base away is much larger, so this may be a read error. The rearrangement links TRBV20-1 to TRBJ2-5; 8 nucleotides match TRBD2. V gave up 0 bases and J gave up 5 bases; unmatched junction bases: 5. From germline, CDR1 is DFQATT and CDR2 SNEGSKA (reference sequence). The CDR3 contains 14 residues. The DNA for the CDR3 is TGCAGTGCTAGAGATGAGCGGGAGCATGAGACCCAGTACTTC. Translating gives CSARDEREHETQYF.